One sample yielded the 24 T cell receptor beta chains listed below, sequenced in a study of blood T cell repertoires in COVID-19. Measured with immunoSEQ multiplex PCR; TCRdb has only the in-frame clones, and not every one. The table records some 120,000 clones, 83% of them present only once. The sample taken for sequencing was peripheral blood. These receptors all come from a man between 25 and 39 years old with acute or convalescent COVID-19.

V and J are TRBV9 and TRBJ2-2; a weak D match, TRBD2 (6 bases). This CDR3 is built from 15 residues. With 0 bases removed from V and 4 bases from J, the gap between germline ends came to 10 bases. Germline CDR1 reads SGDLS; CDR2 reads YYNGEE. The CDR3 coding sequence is TGTGCCAGCAGCGTAGCGGGAGCTATCACCGGGGAGCTGTTTTTT. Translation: CASSVAGAITGELFF.

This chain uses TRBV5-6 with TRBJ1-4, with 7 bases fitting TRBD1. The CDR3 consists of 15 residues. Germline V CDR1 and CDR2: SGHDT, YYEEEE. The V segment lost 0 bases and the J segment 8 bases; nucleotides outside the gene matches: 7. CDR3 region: CASSLEGARREKLFF. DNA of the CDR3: TGTGCCAGCAGCTTGGAGGGGGCACGGCGCGAAAAACTGTTTTTT.

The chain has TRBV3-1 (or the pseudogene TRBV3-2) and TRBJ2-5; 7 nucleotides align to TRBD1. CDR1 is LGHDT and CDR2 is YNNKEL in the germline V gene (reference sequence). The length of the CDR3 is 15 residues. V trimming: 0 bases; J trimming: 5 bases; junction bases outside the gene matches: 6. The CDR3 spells CASSQDRGTSETQYF. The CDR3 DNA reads TGTGCCAGCAGCCAAGACAGGGGGACGTCGGAGACCCAGTACTTC.

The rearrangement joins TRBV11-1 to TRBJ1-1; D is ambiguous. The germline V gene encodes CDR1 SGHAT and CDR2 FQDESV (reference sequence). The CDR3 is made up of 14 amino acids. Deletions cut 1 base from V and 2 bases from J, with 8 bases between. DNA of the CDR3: TGTGCCAGCAGCTTAGATTCATTCAACACTGAAGCTTTCTTT. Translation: CASSLDSFNTEAFF.

The CDR3 reads CASSLTGELFF. The CDR3, as DNA: TGTGCCAGCAGCTTAACTGGGGAGCTGTTTTTT. The gene calls are TRBV11-2 and TRBJ2-2; D is unclear. CDR3 size: 11 residues. The V end was cut by 2 bases, the J end by 8 bases, with 3 bases between. Germline loops: CDR1 SGHAT, CDR2 FQNNGV.

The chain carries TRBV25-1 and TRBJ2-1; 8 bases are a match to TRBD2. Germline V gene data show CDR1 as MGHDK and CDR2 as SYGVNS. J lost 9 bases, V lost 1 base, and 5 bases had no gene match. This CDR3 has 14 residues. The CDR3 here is CASSESGGPFEQFF. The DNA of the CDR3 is TGTGCCAGCAGTGAATCGGGAGGGCCCTTTGAGCAGTTCTTC.

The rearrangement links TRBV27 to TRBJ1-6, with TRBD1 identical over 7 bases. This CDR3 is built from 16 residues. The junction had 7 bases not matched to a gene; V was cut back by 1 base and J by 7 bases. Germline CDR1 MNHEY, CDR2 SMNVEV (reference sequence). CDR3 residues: CASSLYSGTANSPLHF. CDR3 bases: TGTGCCAGCAGTTTATATTCCGGGACAGCAAATTCACCCCTCCACTTT.

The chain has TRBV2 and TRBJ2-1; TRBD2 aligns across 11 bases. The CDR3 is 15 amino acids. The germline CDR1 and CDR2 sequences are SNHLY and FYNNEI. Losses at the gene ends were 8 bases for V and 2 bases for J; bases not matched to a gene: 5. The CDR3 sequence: CASGGTSGAYNEQFF. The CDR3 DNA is TGTGCCAGCGGTGGGACTAGCGGTGCCTACAATGAGCAGTTCTTC.

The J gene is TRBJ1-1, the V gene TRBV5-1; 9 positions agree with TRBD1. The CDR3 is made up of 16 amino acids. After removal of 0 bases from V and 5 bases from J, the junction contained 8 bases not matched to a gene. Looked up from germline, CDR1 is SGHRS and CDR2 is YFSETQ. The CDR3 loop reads CASSLGAQGARTEAFF. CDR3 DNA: TGCGCCAGCAGCTTGGGGGCACAGGGGGCCCGGACTGAAGCTTTCTTT. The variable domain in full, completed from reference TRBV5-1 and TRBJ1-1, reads KAGVTQTPRYLIKTRGQQVTLSCSPISGHRSVSWYQQTPGQGLQFLFEYFSETQRNKGNFPGRFSGRQFSNSRSEMNVSTLELGDSALYLCASSLGAQGARTEAFFGQGTRLTVV.

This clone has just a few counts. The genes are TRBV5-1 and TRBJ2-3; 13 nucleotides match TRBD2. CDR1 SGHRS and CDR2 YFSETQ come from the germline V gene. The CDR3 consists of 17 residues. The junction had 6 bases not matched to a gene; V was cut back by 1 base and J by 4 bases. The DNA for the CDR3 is TGCGCCAGCAGCTTGTCACTAGCGGGAGGGCTGCCAGATACGCAGTATTTT. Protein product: CASSLSLAGGLPDTQYF.

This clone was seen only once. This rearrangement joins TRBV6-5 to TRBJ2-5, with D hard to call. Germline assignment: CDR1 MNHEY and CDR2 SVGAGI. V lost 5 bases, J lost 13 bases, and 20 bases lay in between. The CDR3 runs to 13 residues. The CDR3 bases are TGTGCCAGCAGTCGAATCCCCGGCCGTCCGGGGTACTTC. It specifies CASSRIPGRPGYF.

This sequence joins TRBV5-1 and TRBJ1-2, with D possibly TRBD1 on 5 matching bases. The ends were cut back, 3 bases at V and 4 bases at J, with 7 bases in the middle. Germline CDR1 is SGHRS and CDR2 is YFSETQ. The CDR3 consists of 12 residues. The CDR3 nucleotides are TGCGCCAGCAGCTCGGACATCTATGGCTACACCTTC. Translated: CASSSDIYGYTF.

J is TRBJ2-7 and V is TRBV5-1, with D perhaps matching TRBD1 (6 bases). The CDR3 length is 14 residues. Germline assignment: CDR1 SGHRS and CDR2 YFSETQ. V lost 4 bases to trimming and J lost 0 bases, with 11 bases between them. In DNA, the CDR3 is TGCGCCAGCAGCGGTCCGGGACACTCCTACGAGCAGTACGTC. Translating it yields CASSGPGHSYEQYV.

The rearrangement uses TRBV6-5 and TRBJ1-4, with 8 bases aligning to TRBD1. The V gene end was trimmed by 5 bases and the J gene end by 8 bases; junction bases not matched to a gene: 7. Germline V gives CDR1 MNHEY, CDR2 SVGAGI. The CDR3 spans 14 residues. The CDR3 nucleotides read TGTGCCAGCAGTAACACAGGGGGAGGAGAAAAACTGTTTTTT. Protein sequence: CASSNTGGGEKLFF.

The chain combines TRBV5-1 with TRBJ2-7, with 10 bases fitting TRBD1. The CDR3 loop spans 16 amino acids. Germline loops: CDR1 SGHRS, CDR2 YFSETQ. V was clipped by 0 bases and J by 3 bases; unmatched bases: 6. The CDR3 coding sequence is TGCGCCAGCAGCTTGGATGGGGGACAGGGGCTCTACGAGCAGTACGTC. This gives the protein CASSLDGGQGLYEQYV.

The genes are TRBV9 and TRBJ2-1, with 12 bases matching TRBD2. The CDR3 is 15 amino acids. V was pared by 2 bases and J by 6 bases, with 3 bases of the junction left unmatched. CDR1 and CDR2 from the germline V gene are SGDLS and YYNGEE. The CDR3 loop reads CASSVLAGGPNEQFF. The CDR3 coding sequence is TGTGCCAGCAGCGTCCTAGCGGGGGGGCCCAATGAGCAGTTCTTC.

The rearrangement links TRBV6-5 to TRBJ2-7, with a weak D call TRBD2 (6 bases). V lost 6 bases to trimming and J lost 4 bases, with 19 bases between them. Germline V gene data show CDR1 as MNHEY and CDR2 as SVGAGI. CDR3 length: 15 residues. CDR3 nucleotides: TGTGCCAGCAGATGGGACTTTCTGGGGGAATACGAGCAGTACGTC. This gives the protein CASRWDFLGEYEQYV.

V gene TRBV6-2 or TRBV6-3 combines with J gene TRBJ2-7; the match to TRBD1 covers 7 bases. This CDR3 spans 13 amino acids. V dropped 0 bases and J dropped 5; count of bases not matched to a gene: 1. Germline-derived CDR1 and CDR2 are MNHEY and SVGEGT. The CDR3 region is CASSYSGGNEQYV. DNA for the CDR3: TGTGCCAGCAGTTACTCAGGGGGCAACGAGCAGTACGTC.

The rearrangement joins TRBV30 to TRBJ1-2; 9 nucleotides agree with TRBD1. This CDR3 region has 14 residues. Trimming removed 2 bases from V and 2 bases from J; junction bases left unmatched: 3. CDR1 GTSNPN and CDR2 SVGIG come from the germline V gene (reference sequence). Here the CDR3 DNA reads TGTGCCTGGAGTAGGGACAGGGCGAACTATGGCTACACCTTC. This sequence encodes CAWSRDRANYGYTF. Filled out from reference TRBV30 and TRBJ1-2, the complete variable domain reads SQTIHQWPATLVQPVGSPLSLECTVEGTSNPNLYWYRQAAGRGLQLLFYSVGIGQISSEVPQNLSASRPQDRQFILSSKKLLLSDSGFYLCAWSRDRANYGYTFGSGTRLTVV.

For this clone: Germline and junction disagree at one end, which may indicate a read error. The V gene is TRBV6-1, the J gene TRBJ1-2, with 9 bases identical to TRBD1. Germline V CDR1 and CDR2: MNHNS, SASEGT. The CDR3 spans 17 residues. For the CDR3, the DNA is TGTGCCAGCAGGGAAGGGACAGGGAGTCTTGCTAACTATGGCTACACCTTC. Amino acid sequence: CASREGTGSLANYGYTF.

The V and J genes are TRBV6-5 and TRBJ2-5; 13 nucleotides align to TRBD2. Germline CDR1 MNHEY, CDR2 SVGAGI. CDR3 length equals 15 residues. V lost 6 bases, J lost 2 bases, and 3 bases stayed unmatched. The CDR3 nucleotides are TGTGCCAGCAGATCACTAGCGGGGGGGCAAGAGACCCAGTACTTC. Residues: CASRSLAGGQETQYF.

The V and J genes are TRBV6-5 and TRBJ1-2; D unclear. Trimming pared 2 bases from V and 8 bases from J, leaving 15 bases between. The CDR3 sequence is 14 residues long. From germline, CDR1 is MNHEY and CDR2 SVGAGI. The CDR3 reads CASSYDNGSGGYTF. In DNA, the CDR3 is TGTGCCAGCAGTTACGACAACGGTTCAGGCGGCTACACCTTC.

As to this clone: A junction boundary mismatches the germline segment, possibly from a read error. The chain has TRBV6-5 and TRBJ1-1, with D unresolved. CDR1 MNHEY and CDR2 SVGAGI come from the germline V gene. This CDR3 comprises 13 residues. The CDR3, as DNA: TGCCTCACTATACGGGAGGGATGGGCTGAAGCTTTCTTT. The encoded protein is CLTIREGWAEAFF.

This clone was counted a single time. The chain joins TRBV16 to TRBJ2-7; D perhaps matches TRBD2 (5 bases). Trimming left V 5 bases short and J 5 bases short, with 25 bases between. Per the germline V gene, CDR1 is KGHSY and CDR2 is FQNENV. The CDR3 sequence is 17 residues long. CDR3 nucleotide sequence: TGTGCCAGCAGCGCGACCCATTACGGGGAACGGGCCGACGAGCAGTACTTC. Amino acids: CASSATHYGERADEQYF. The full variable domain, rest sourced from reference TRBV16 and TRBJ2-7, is GEEVAQTPKHLVRGEGQKAKLYCAPIKGHSYVFWYQQVLKNEFKFLISFQNENVFDETGMPKERFSAKCLPNSPCSLEIQATKLEDSAVYFCASSATHYGERADEQYFGPGTRLTVT.